The next 25 T cell receptor beta chains were all read from a single sample in a study of cytomegalovirus exposure and HLA in healthy donors. Here immunoSEQ multiplex PCR was the method, and the copy in TCRdb shows in-frame clones only, minus some. Of tens of thousands of clones in the sample, roughly 91% were seen once. Material: PBMCs. These receptors all stem from a woman between 25 and 40 years old in good health and CMV-seronegative.

The chain joins TRBV6-6 to TRBJ2-7, with D possibly being TRBD1 (5 bases). V lost 8 bases and J 2 bases, leaving 10 bases between the germline ends. The CDR3 covers 12 residues. From germline, CDR1 is MNHNY and CDR2 SVGAGI (reference sequence). CDR3 in amino acids: CASGDRTYEQYF. In DNA, the CDR3 is TGTGCCAGCGGAGACAGAACCTACGAGCAGTACTTC.

The chain uses TRBV11-3 and TRBJ2-3; 13 nucleotides match TRBD2. The CDR3 has 19 residues. Germline lookup yields CDR1 SGHNT and CDR2 YENEEA. The J segment lost 2 bases and the V segment lost 3 bases, leaving 11 bases of the junction unmatched. For the CDR3, the DNA is TGTGCCAGCAGCTTGGGAGCCGGGACTAGCGGGACACTCACAGATACGCAGTATTTT. Its protein product is CASSLGAGTSGTLTDTQYF. Using reference TRBV11-3 and TRBJ2-3 for the parts outside the CDR3, the full variable domain is EAGVVQSPRYKIIEKKQPVAFWCNPISGHNTLYWYLQNLGQGPELLIRYENEEAVDDSQLPKDRFSAERLKGVDSTLKIQPAELGDSAVYLCASSLGAGTSGTLTDTQYFGPGTRLTVL.

This chain joins TRBV30 and TRBJ1-1; 8 bases are shared with TRBD1. CDR3 length: 16 residues. J was trimmed by 6 bases and V by 4 bases; bases with no gene match: 16. Germline V gene data show CDR1 as GTSNPN and CDR2 as SVGIG (reference sequence). This chain's CDR3 is CAWTNRGSLERSEAFF. DNA of the CDR3: TGTGCCTGGACTAACAGGGGGAGCCTGGAGCGCTCTGAAGCTTTCTTT.

This chain links TRBV5-4 with TRBJ2-7; 8 bases align to TRBD2. J gave up 4 bases and V 0 bases, and 6 bases lay outside the gene matches. Looked up from germline, CDR1 is SGHNT and CDR2 is YYREEE (reference sequence). The CDR3 contains 15 residues. The CDR3: CASSLGNSGRYEQYF. CDR3 DNA sequence: TGTGCCAGCAGCTTGGGAAACAGCGGGAGATACGAGCAGTACTTC.

In this sample, this clone turned up once. V usage is TRBV11-1 and J usage is TRBJ2-7; D is perhaps TRBD2 (6 bases). Germline V gene data show CDR1 as SGHAT and CDR2 as FQDESV (reference sequence). The CDR3 loop spans 13 amino acids. V was clipped by 7 bases and J by 1 base, with 11 bases between them. For the CDR3, the DNA is TGTGCCAGCACCCCCGCGGGGTCCTACGAGCAGTACTTC. Its translation: CASTPAGSYEQYF.

The chain joins TRBV4-3 to TRBJ1-1; D is undetermined. The CDR3 has 13 residues. The germline CDR1 and CDR2 sequences are LGHNA and YSLEER. V gave up 0 bases and J gave up 3 bases, with 5 bases separating them. The CDR3 DNA reads TGCGCCAGCAGCCAAGAAGACTACACTGAAGCTTTCTTT. Translating it yields CASSQEDYTEAFF.

The genes are TRBV5-8 and TRBJ2-5, with D perhaps TRBD2 (5 bases). The CDR3 is 13 amino acids. Trimming stripped 2 bases from V and 2 bases from J, with 7 bases between. From germline, CDR1 is SGHTS and CDR2 YDEGEE. CDR3 bases: TGTGCCAGCAGCTTAACTAGACAAGAGACCCAGTACTTC. This translates into CASSLTRQETQYF.

The chain uses TRBV6-5 and TRBJ1-1; D not resolved. The germline V gene encodes CDR1 MNHEY and CDR2 SVGAGI. The CDR3 is 15 residues long. V gave up 0 bases and J gave up 1 base, with 9 bases separating them. The CDR3 DNA follows: TGTGCCAGCAGTTACTCGATAGGCGGGAACACTGAAGCTTTCTTT. This sequence encodes CASSYSIGGNTEAFF.

The chain employs TRBV2 and TRBJ2-5, with 9 nucleotides matching TRBD1. The germline CDR1 and CDR2 sequences are SNHLY and FYNNEI. The CDR3 contains 15 residues. Trimming took 5 bases from V and 5 from J; bases not matched to a gene: 9. CDR3 coding DNA: TGTGCCAGCAGTATAACAGGGGGCAGGGGGGAGACCCAGTACTTC. Amino acids: CASSITGGRGETQYF.

The gene calls are TRBV6-5 and TRBJ1-5; D is unclear. The CDR3 sequence is 14 residues long. Germline V gives CDR1 MNHEY, CDR2 SVGAGI. V was shortened by 3 bases and J by 3 bases, with 9 bases between the two germline ends. As DNA, the CDR3 is TGTGCCAGCAGTTATAAGCATACCAATCAGCCCCAGCATTTT. Amino acid sequence: CASSYKHTNQPQHF.

The rearrangement joins TRBV2 to TRBJ1-2; 7 bases map to TRBD1. The CDR3 is made up of 17 amino acids. CDR1 SNHLY and CDR2 FYNNEI come from the germline V gene. The V segment lost 4 bases and the J segment 2 bases; nucleotides outside the gene matches: 13. As DNA, the CDR3 is TGTGCCAGCAGTGCAATAGGGGGCCCTCTTCAAAACTATGGCTACACCTTC. Protein sequence: CASSAIGGPLQNYGYTF.

The chain combines TRBV5-4 with TRBJ1-1; D uncertain. Trimming shortened V by 0 bases and J by 5 bases, and 8 bases separated the two germline ends. Germline CDR1 and CDR2: SGHNT and YYREEE (reference sequence). CDR3 size: 13 residues. Written as DNA, the CDR3 is TGTGCCAGCAGCTTGGAGGAGCTAACTGAAGCTTTCTTT. It codes for CASSLEELTEAFF.

This chain uses TRBV5-8 with TRBJ1-4, with 8 bases matching TRBD1. V shed 0 bases, J shed 7 bases, and the junction held 2 bases outside the gene matches. The germline V gene encodes CDR1 SGHTS and CDR2 YDEGEE. The CDR3 runs 14 residues. Here the CDR3 reads CASSLDRGTEKLFF. The CDR3 DNA follows: TGTGCCAGCAGCTTGGACAGGGGGACTGAAAAACTGTTTTTT. Together with reference TRBV5-8 and TRBJ1-4, the CDR3 gives the full variable domain: EAGVTQSPTHLIKTRGQQATLRCSPISGHTSVYWYQQALGLGLQFLLWYDEGEERNRGNFPPRFSGRQFPNYSSELNVNALELEDSALYLCASSLDRGTEKLFFGSGTQLSVL.

The chain carries TRBV7-8 and TRBJ2-7; D is perhaps TRBD1 (6 bases). The CDR3 runs to 15 residues. Trimming pared 4 bases from V and 3 bases from J, leaving 16 bases between. Germline assignment: CDR1 SGHVS and CDR2 FQNEAQ. In DNA form, the CDR3 reads TGTGCCAGCAGCTCACTGGAATTACAGGGCTACGAGCAGTACTTC. Translated: CASSSLELQGYEQYF.

V gene TRBV2 combines with J gene TRBJ2-2; weak D call: TRBD2 (7 bases). Trimming removed 5 bases from V and 0 bases from J, with 19 bases in between. The CDR3 covers 18 residues. Germline V lookup: CDR1 SNHLY, CDR2 FYNNEI. For the CDR3, the DNA is TGTGCCAGCAGTACCCCCCGGGGGGCGGGAGCGAACACCGGGGAGCTGTTTTTT. This codes for CASSTPRGAGANTGELFF.

The rearrangement uses TRBV6-5 and TRBJ2-7; 13 bases agree with TRBD2. The trim removed 5 bases at V and 2 bases at J, leaving 3 bases unmatched. Germline V gene sequence: CDR1 MNHEY, CDR2 SVGAGI. The CDR3 consists of 15 residues. For the CDR3, the DNA is TGTGCCAGCAGTCAGGGACTAGCGGGAACCTACGAGCAGTACTTC. Protein sequence: CASSQGLAGTYEQYF.

This rearrangement joins TRBV2 to TRBJ1-1; D possibly corresponds to TRBD1 (6 bases). V lost 0 bases, J lost 10 bases, and 18 bases lay in between. This CDR3 has 15 amino acids. Germline lookup yields CDR1 SNHLY and CDR2 FYNNEI. CDR3 nucleotide sequence: TGTGCCAGCAGTGAAGCACGTACCGGGGGGGCTCGAGCTTTCTTT. It is translated as CASSEARTGGARAFF.

The V and J genes are TRBV30 and TRBJ1-5; D gene ambiguous. From germline, CDR1 is GTSNPN and CDR2 SVGIG (reference sequence). Between the trimmed V and J ends, which lost 2 bases and 5 bases, there was a span of 7 bases. The CDR3 has 12 residues. The CDR3 here is CAWSQQHQPQHF. CDR3 DNA: TGTGCCTGGAGTCAACAGCATCAGCCCCAGCATTTT.

The rearrangement uses TRBV2 and TRBJ2-3; D might be TRBD2 (6 bases). This CDR3 has 14 amino acids. Germline CDR1 and CDR2: SNHLY and FYNNEI. The V and J ends lost 0 bases and 6 bases respectively, with 10 bases between them. The CDR3 loop is CASSEARDSDTQYF. DNA of the CDR3: TGTGCCAGCAGTGAAGCTCGGGACTCCGATACGCAGTATTTT.

V is TRBV9 and J is TRBJ1-1; no definite D call. The ends were cut back, 2 bases at V and 5 bases at J, with 10 bases in the middle. This CDR3 spans 13 amino acids. Looked up from germline, CDR1 is SGDLS and CDR2 is YYNGEE. The CDR3 sequence is CASSVSLQTEAFF. CDR3 sequence (DNA): TGTGCCAGCAGCGTTAGTCTCCAAACTGAAGCTTTCTTT.

To note about this clone: A read error may account for a junction end that differs from germline. V is TRBV7-9 and J is TRBJ2-7; D is possibly TRBD2 (5 bases). CDR3 length: 11 amino acids. CDR1 is SEHNR, CDR2 FQNEAQ, per germline (reference sequence). CDR3 region: CASSVIEGENF. As DNA, the CDR3 is TGTGCCAGCAGCGTGATCGAGGGCGAAAACTTC.

The J gene is TRBJ2-7, the V gene TRBV30; TRBD2 matches 14 bases. The CDR3 runs 16 residues. V dropped 1 base and J dropped 3; count of bases not matched to a gene: 5. Germline V lookup: CDR1 GTSNPN, CDR2 SVGIG (reference sequence). CDR3 sequence: CAWSGLAGGTHYEQYF. The CDR3 DNA sequence: TGTGCCTGGAGTGGACTAGCGGGAGGGACCCACTACGAGCAGTACTTC. Based on the CDR3 plus reference TRBV30 and TRBJ2-7, the full variable domain is SQTIHQWPATLVQPVGSPLSLECTVEGTSNPNLYWYRQAAGRGLQLLFYSVGIGQISSEVPQNLSASRPQDRQFILSSKKLLLSDSGFYLCAWSGLAGGTHYEQYFGPGTRLTVT.

The V call is TRBV6-5, the J call TRBJ1-1; D gene uncertain. This CDR3 contains 12 residues. V was pared by 6 bases and J by 7 bases, with 12 bases between. Per germline, CDR1 MNHEY and CDR2 SVGAGI. The CDR3 coding sequence is TGTGCCAGCAGGACTTATGAAGGTGAAGCTTTCTTT. Its protein is CASRTYEGEAFF.

The chain has TRBV6-1 and TRBJ2-3; the match to TRBD2 covers 11 bases. The germline V gene has CDR1 MNHNS and CDR2 SASEGT. The CDR3 loop spans 14 amino acids. J was trimmed by 4 bases and V by 7 bases; bases with no gene match: 4. The CDR3 DNA reads as TGTGCCAGCACTGTAGCGGGAGGGGCAGATACGCAGTATTTT. Amino acid sequence: CASTVAGGADTQYF.

This clone occurred once. The rearrangement uses TRBV28 and TRBJ1-2; tentatively, D is TRBD1 (6 bases). Germline CDR1 reads MDHEN; CDR2 reads SYDVKM. V lost 6 bases to trimming and J lost 8 bases, with 16 bases between them. The CDR3 is 13 amino acids. The CDR3 is CASRLNGGQGYTF. The CDR3 DNA reads as TGTGCCAGCAGATTGAACGGGGGGCAGGGCTACACCTTC.